Shown below are 13 T cell receptor beta chains from a single sample sequenced in a study of blood T cell repertoires in COVID-19. The protocol was immunoSEQ multiplex PCR, while the TCRdb copy is restricted to in-frame clones and leaves out a portion. The sample lists 300,000 to 400,000 clones, over 75% occurring once. The sequenced material came from PBMCs or T cells enriched from blood (not recorded which). All receptors derive from a woman under 40 with acute COVID-19.

The chain recombines TRBV3-1 (or the pseudogene TRBV3-2) with TRBJ2-3; 14 nucleotides align to TRBD2. The CDR3 spans 22 residues. Germline V CDR1 and CDR2: LGHDT, YNNKEL (reference sequence). V dropped 2 bases and J dropped 2; count of bases not matched to a gene: 18. The CDR3 loop reads CASSQTFLPGGTSGGVTDTQYF. The CDR3 DNA sequence: TGTGCCAGCAGCCAAACCTTTCTACCGGGAGGGACTAGCGGGGGAGTCACAGATACGCAGTATTTT.

The chain links TRBV27 to TRBJ2-3, with D possibly matching TRBD2 (5 bases). The CDR3 loop spans 15 amino acids. Per germline, CDR1 MNHEY and CDR2 SMNVEV (reference sequence). Between the trimmed V and J ends, which lost 2 bases and 3 bases, there was a span of 12 bases. CDR3 nucleotide sequence: TGTGCCAGCAGTTTAGGTGCGAGGAGGACAGATACGCAGTATTTT. It codes for CASSLGARRTDTQYF.

The V and J genes are TRBV7-9 and TRBJ1-1, with D possibly being TRBD1 (5 bases). The CDR3 length is 16 residues. V lost 8 bases, J lost 0 bases, and 19 bases lay in between. Germline values: CDR1 SEHNR, CDR2 FQNEAQ (reference sequence). CDR3 nucleotide sequence: TGTGCCAGCGCCGGATTAAGACAGAGACTGAACACTGAAGCTTTCTTT. It encodes CASAGLRQRLNTEAFF.

This chain connects TRBV5-1 to TRBJ1-2, with TRBD1 matching over 9 bases. Looked up from germline, CDR1 is SGHRS and CDR2 is YFSETQ. The CDR3 is made up of 15 amino acids. Germline trimming cut 4 bases from V and 4 bases from J; bases unmatched to any gene: 8. In DNA form, the CDR3 reads TGCGCCAGCAGCGGCGGAGCGACAGGGGGCTATGGCTACACCTTC. It specifies CASSGGATGGYGYTF.

The gene calls are TRBV15 and TRBJ1-4; D ambiguous. The germline CDR1 and CDR2 sequences are LNHNV and YYDKDF (reference sequence). V lost 2 bases to trimming and J lost 4 bases, with 8 bases between them. There are 14 residues in the CDR3. CDR3 loop: CATSRQRYNEKLFF. For the CDR3, the DNA is TGTGCCACCAGCAGACAGAGGTATAATGAAAAACTGTTTTTT.

The CDR3 DNA sequence: TGTGCCAGCAGCCCCAGGGGGCGCAGGAGTGAAGCTTTCTTT. It yields the protein CASSPRGRRSEAFF. The rearrangement links TRBV7-3 to TRBJ1-1; 8 bases fit TRBD1. Germline V gives CDR1 SGHTA, CDR2 FQGTGA. The trim removed 5 bases at V and 7 bases at J, leaving 9 bases unmatched. CDR3 length: 14 amino acids. The whole variable domain, remainder taken from reference TRBV7-3 and TRBJ1-1, is GAGVSQTPSNKVTEKGKYVELRCDPISGHTALYWYRQSLGQGPEFLIYFQGTGAADDSGLPNDRFFAVRPEGSVSTLKIQRTERGDSAVYLCASSPRGRRSEAFFGQGTRLTVV.

The rearrangement links TRBV18 to TRBJ2-1, with TRBD1 identical over 10 bases. Germline CDR1 is KGHSH and CDR2 is LQKENI. This CDR3 has 15 amino acids. Trimming at V came to 3 bases and at J to 6 bases, leaving 5 bases not matched to a gene. CDR3 nucleotides: TGTGCCAGCTCACCGGGACAGGGGTTTATCAATGAGCAGTTCTTC. Translating gives CASSPGQGFINEQFF.

This chain links TRBV19 with TRBJ1-5, with 7 nucleotides matching TRBD1. V trimming: 4 bases; J trimming: 4 bases; junction bases outside the gene matches: 7. Germline V gene data show CDR1 as LNHDA and CDR2 as SQIVND (reference sequence). This CDR3 region has 15 residues. CDR3 loop: CASSTTGTANQPQHF. CDR3 bases: TGTGCCAGTAGTACGACAGGGACGGCGAATCAGCCCCAGCATTTT.

The chain combines TRBV7-9 with TRBJ1-1; D not certain. The V end was cut by 1 base, the J end by 10 bases, with 7 bases between. Germline lookup yields CDR1 SEHNR and CDR2 FQNEAQ (reference sequence). This CDR3 region has 11 residues. The CDR3 protein is CASSLGERAFF. As DNA, the CDR3 is TGTGCCAGCAGCTTAGGGGAGAGAGCTTTCTTT.

The count of this clone is one. The rearrangement links TRBV15 to TRBJ2-1; 11 bases agree with TRBD2. This CDR3 region has 16 residues. Germline CDR1 LNHNV, CDR2 YYDKDF (reference sequence). The J segment lost 9 bases and the V segment lost 0 bases, leaving 7 bases of the junction unmatched. CDR3 sequence: CATSREGTSGQIEQFF. The CDR3 DNA follows: TGTGCCACCAGCAGAGAAGGGACTAGCGGTCAGATTGAGCAGTTCTTC.

The chain employs TRBV4-3 and TRBJ1-5, with D unresolved. Germline V gene sequence: CDR1 LGHNA, CDR2 YSLEER. V was clipped by 0 bases and J by 7 bases, with 13 bases between them. The length of the CDR3 is 15 residues. The CDR3 nucleotides are TGCGCCAGCAGCCAAGATGCAGGTTTCAGGCAGCCCCAGCATTTT. Protein product: CASSQDAGFRQPQHF.

This sequence joins TRBV10-3 and TRBJ2-7; TRBD2 matches 7 bases. The germline CDR1 and CDR2 sequences are ENHRY and SYGVKD. The CDR3 has 12 amino acids. V shed 8 bases, J shed 6 bases, and the junction held 7 bases outside the gene matches. The CDR3 coding sequence is TGTGCCATCTCGGTGGTAGCGGGCGAGCAGTACTTC. It is translated as CAISVVAGEQYF.

The chain employs TRBV20-1 and TRBJ2-3; TRBD1 agrees at 7 bases. This CDR3 is built from 11 residues. V lost 0 bases, J lost 11 bases, and 2 bases stayed unmatched. CDR1 is DFQATT, CDR2 SNEGSKA, per germline (reference sequence). CDR3 amino acids: CSARETGQQYF. The DNA of the CDR3 is TGCAGTGCTAGAGAGACAGGGCAGCAGTATTTT.